A single sample is the source of the 13 T cell receptor beta chains below, sequenced in a study of T cells after yellow fever vaccination. One entry per CDR3 protein, called by TCRdb with MiXCR from the 5' RACE reads. The repertoire includes roughly 300,000 distinct CDR3 sequences, about 7.8% of them detected once, and around 17% sits in the top ten. The source material was PBMCs, sampled around 45 days after the first yellow fever vaccination. The source is a man between 18 and 35 years old who received the YFV17D yellow fever vaccine.

V gene TRBV12-3 or TRBV12-4 combines with J gene TRBJ1-5; D unclear. The CDR3 sequence is 15 residues long. V dropped 1 base and J dropped 4 bases, with 11 bases sitting between them. CDR3 DNA sequence: TGTGCCAGCAGTTTAGAGGTCGGGGAGAATCAGCCCCAGCATTTT. It is translated as CASSLEVGENQPQHF.

This clonotype was seen a few times. J is TRBJ1-5 and V is TRBV20-1; no clear D gene. Germline V gene data show CDR1 as DFQATT and CDR2 as SNEGSKA (reference sequence). The CDR3 covers 11 residues. Trimming took off 3 bases at V and 11 bases at J, with 11 bases between the two ends. The CDR3 DNA reads TGCAGTGCTAGCACAACCCAGACCCAGCATTTT. This encodes CSASTTQTQHF.

Only a few counts were recorded for this clonotype. In DNA form, the CDR3 reads TGTGCCAGCAGTTACAGGGTCACCGACTACGAGCAGTACGTC. Its protein is CASSYRVTDYEQYV. This chain links TRBV6-2 or TRBV6-3 with TRBJ2-7; D not resolved. Trimming stripped 2 bases from V and 3 bases from J, with 11 bases between. In germline, CDR1 is MNHEY, CDR2 SVGEGT. This CDR3 comprises 14 residues.

This clonotype was seen many times. The rearrangement joins TRBV4-3 to TRBJ2-3; TRBD2 might be the D (5 bases). V gave up 0 bases and J gave up 6 bases, with 13 bases separating them. The CDR3 is made up of 15 amino acids. The germline V gene has CDR1 LGHNA and CDR2 YSLEER. CDR3 amino acids: CASSQDNSPGDTQYF. Here the CDR3 DNA reads TGCGCCAGCAGCCAAGATAACTCGCCGGGGGATACGCAGTATTTT.

The V and J genes are TRBV18 and TRBJ1-4; D not certain. The CDR3 runs 12 residues. Germline V gene lookup returns CDR1 KGHSH and CDR2 LQKENI. Trimming removed 6 bases at V and 5 bases at J, with 7 bases between. The CDR3 nucleotides are TGTGCCAGCTCCCGACGGAATGAAAAACTGTTTTTT. Its protein product is CASSRRNEKLFF.

The V call is TRBV5-1, the J call TRBJ1-4; D uncertain. In germline, CDR1 is SGHRS, CDR2 YFSETQ. CDR3 length: 13 amino acids. With 5 bases removed from V and 6 bases from J, the gap between germline ends came to 11 bases. The CDR3 reads CASRERVDEKLFF. The CDR3 DNA reads TGCGCCAGCAGGGAGAGGGTGGATGAAAAACTGTTTTTT.

The chain combines TRBV3-1 with TRBJ1-6; no clear D gene. This CDR3 has 13 amino acids. Trimming shortened V by 4 bases and J by 9 bases, and 10 bases separated the two germline ends. Germline CDR1 LGHDT, CDR2 YNNKEL (reference sequence). CDR3 region: CASSRRTTSPLHF. CDR3 sequence (DNA): TGTGCCAGCAGCCGACGGACCACTTCACCCCTCCACTTT.

This clonotype came up many times. CDR3 residues: CAITRQGGEQYF. The CDR3 bases are TGTGCCATCACGCGGCAGGGCGGCGAGCAGTACTTC. The rearrangement links TRBV10-3 to TRBJ2-7; D perhaps matches TRBD1 (5 bases). Between the trimmed V and J ends, which lost 7 bases and 6 bases, there was a span of 13 bases. This CDR3 has 12 amino acids. Germline lookup yields CDR1 ENHRY and CDR2 SYGVKD.

The J gene is TRBJ2-7, the V gene TRBV5-1; D not resolved. Germline CDR1 and CDR2: SGHRS and YFSETQ. The ends were cut back, 2 bases at V and 7 bases at J, with 13 bases in the middle. The CDR3 spans 13 residues. The CDR3 bases are TGCGCCAGCAGCTTTACAGAAAGTGGGGAGCAGTACTTC. This gives the protein CASSFTESGEQYF.

V gene TRBV24-1 combines with J gene TRBJ2-2; 9 bases align to TRBD1. J gave up 3 bases and V 6 bases, and 4 bases lay outside the gene matches. CDR1 KGHDR and CDR2 SFDVKD come from the germline V gene. The CDR3 loop spans 15 amino acids. CDR3 protein: CATSYRDRDTGELFF. In DNA form, the CDR3 reads TGTGCCACCAGTTACCGGGACAGGGACACCGGGGAGCTGTTTTTT.

The chain recombines TRBV20-1 with TRBJ2-1; 10 bases are a match to TRBD1. This CDR3 is 15 amino acids long. CDR1 and CDR2 from the germline V gene are DFQATT and SNEGSKA (reference sequence). V gave up 5 bases and J gave up 8 bases; unmatched junction bases: 12. This CDR3 reads CSADDGTGVSDEQFF. The CDR3 bases are TGCAGTGCTGACGACGGGACAGGGGTCTCCGATGAGCAGTTCTTC.

V gene TRBV20-1 combines with J gene TRBJ2-1, with D possibly being TRBD2 (6 bases). The CDR3 runs to 13 residues. Deletions cut 3 bases from V and 9 bases from J, with 15 bases between. Per germline, CDR1 DFQATT and CDR2 SNEGSKA (reference sequence). The CDR3 sequence is CSARPRDSREQFF. The CDR3 nucleotides are TGCAGTGCTAGGCCCCGGGACTCCCGTGAGCAGTTCTTC.

The chain joins TRBV20-1 to TRBJ2-7; D uncertain. The CDR3 has 15 amino acids. CDR1 and CDR2 from the germline V gene are DFQATT and SNEGSKA (reference sequence). Trimming took 0 bases from V and 4 from J, leaving 16 bases between them. This chain's CDR3 is CSARDPRAASYEQYV. The CDR3 DNA follows: TGCAGTGCTAGAGATCCTAGGGCTGCCTCTTACGAGCAGTACGTC.